This T cell receptor beta chain stems from a study of cytomegalovirus exposure and HLA in healthy donors (dated by TCRdb to about 2017). About the full investigation: According to an earlier analysis of around 600 of the donors, about 179 million T cells yielded 90 million to 140 million unique TCR beta sequences and about 300 Gb of sequence data. An early release that covered fewer than 750 HLA-typed donors contained around 330 gigabases of sequencing data and tens of millions of unique TCR sequences. Of the approximately 400 genotyped donors, over 65% fell in the genetic ancestry cluster associated with self-reported Caucasian donors. The study aimed to test whether cataloging public T cell receptors could reveal signatures of past pathogen exposure. The study profiled the T cell repertoires of more than 500 subjects by immunosequencing and related them to cytomegalovirus serostatus. Besides the first cohort of 500 to 700 subjects, a separate validation cohort made up of 120 or so different subjects was used. High-throughput TCR immunosequencing, statistical association of individual TCRs with disease status, and machine learning were combined to predict cytomegalovirus infection status. A later analysis re-analyzed previously published TCR beta repertoires from 660 or so donors and added high-resolution HLA genotyping to study TCR occurrence patterns. In the later analysis, no new phenotypic data were used to find candidate immune exposures; instead, reliance was placed on TCR beta sequences and their occurrence across donors. An earlier analysis of several hundred of the donors applied high-throughput TCR beta sequencing to assess whether each TCR beta V gene segment acted as functional or pseudogenic. Donor age, sex, ethnicity and CMV serostatus were collected together with the repertoire data. Genome-wide SNP genotypes for about 60% of the roughly 700 donors were used in a later genetic analysis, which treated that subset as a discovery cohort. All discovery cohort repertoires had been generated on a single sequencing platform. Class I and class II HLA loci were covered by the typing at four-digit resolution. The number of donors typed differed by locus, with about 629-630 for A, B, C, DRB1 and DQB1, around 560 for DQA1, 606 for DPA1, and approximately 470 for DPB1. Because of strong linkage in the cohort, roughly five DR-DQ haplotypes were treated as single units for association and clustering. Among roughly 370 genotyped donors of the cohort, an average of roughly 240,000 unique TCR beta nucleotide sequences were sequenced per donor, about a sixth of them non-productive. Findings and caveats that apply to the study as a whole: Immune exposure information for the cohort was limited to CMV serostatus. Because counts were too low, 15 to 20 rarely observed V segments, including chromosome 9 orphons, were excluded from the earlier analysis of around 640 of the donors. Because HLA typing was missing for some donors at each locus, association tests included only the typed subset. According to a later analysis, TCR association rates differed among HLA loci, with DRB1 alleles showing the most associated TCRs and HLA-C alleles showing the fewest. Compared with the approximately 700-donor mean, donors in an Asian-associated ancestry cluster had fewer N-insertions in productive TCRs, according to a later genetic analysis. In vitro tests confirmed that a few of the cytomegalovirus-associated TCR beta chains recognize cytomegalovirus antigens. A cluster of highly shared sequence variants was judged likely to represent a technical artifact of the sequencing pipeline. The cohort was sequenced for TCR beta chains only, and without alpha or paired-chain data the features that could be detected were limited. A further reported finding was that TCR beta sequences accurately predicted the HLA-A and HLA-B alleles for most subjects in the first cohort. An earlier analysis of approximately 570 of the donors showed that most TCR beta V segments appeared in productive rearrangements either about 87% or about 30% of the time, which broadly matched IMGT annotations. Linkage disequilibrium might explain the correlated functional status among segregating V segments, but an unknown experimental factor could not be ruled out. A total of roughly 160 TCR beta chains were listed by the study as associated with cytomegalovirus. Compared with equally common non-associated chains, HLA-associated TCR beta chains in a later analysis were more clonally expanded and had lower generation probabilities. A later analysis found that most CMV-associated TCR beta chains appeared HLA-restricted, with HLA associations seemingly driven largely by CMV exposure. Several of the top co-occurrence clusters appeared to be linked to parvovirus B19, influenza, CMV and Epstein-Barr virus, according to a later analysis. The authors suggested that the approach could potentially be extended to other disease states and immunological phenotypes. The 87-base-pair reads could not distinguish some IMGT-functional V segments, including TRBV6-2 and TRBV6-3, so those segments were excluded. A later analysis associated about 17,000 TCR beta sequences with specific HLA alleles at a false discovery rate of 0.05. Assigning TCR associations to individual alleles was difficult when HLA alleles, especially DR and DQ, strongly co-occurred. Sequencing depth was assumed to be roughly uniform across donors in the presence/absence analyses, though that assumption may not hold. V-gene and J-gene trimming of TCR beta chains was associated with a missense DCLRE1C variant in a later genetic analysis, and the association was replicated in an independent cohort. The classifier was reported to diagnose cytomegalovirus status with high specificity and sensitivity in both the original and validation cohorts. Most TCR sequences were observed very rarely across donors, whereas some public TCRs were present in many individuals.

About this clone itself: Its recognized antigen is unknown.

The cohort comprised around 700 healthy bone marrow donors. All cohort members were sampled while nominally healthy, although unrecorded immune exposures were likely present. The donor was CMV seropositive and belonged to the group of 250 to 300 seropositive cohort members. A peripheral blood sample was provided by each donor, and peripheral blood mononuclear cells were used for TCR beta sequencing. The Qiagen DNeasy Blood Extraction Kit was used to extract genomic DNA from the blood cell samples. Counted from cysteine to phenylalanine, this CDR3 has 15 amino acids. The read is trimmed to its CDR3 DNA, 45 bases read in frame from base 1. The germline V end is reduced by 5 bases and the J end by 1 base; junction bases left unmatched: 4. CDR1 and CDR2 are drawn from the germline V gene: KGHSH, LQKENI. The library was obtained by the immunoSEQ multiplex PCR assay. For the multiplex PCR, a mixture combining 60 forward primers for TCR Vbeta segments and 13 reverse primers for TCR Jbeta segments was used. The CDR3 region of rearranged TCR beta genes was amplified from genomic DNA with a multiplex PCR assay. The Illumina HiSeq System was used to sequence the amplified TCR beta libraries as 87-base-pair reads. Regarding the original processing steps: Across the 500 to 700 repertoires, a later analysis counted tens of millions of unique TCR beta chains, around 11 million of which were shared by at least two donors. Raw reads were error-corrected and collapsed into unique sequences with a nearest-neighbor algorithm that merged closely related sequences to remove PCR and sequencing errors. CDR3 sequences were aligned to IMGT reference sequences to assign V, D and J gene segments. For a sequence to be retained, a match of at least six nucleotides to both a V gene segment and a J gene segment was required. Rearrangements were called productive when the CDR3 lacked stop codons and stayed in frame with V and J; all others were non-productive. Following IMGT convention, CDR3 was defined as the stretch from the second conserved V-encoded cysteine up to the conserved J-encoded phenylalanine. Sequences without an unambiguous match to a single V gene segment were excluded from the earlier analysis of several hundred of the donors. An earlier analysis of fewer than 750 of the donors called V segments functional above 56.7% productive rearrangements and segregating when the between-donor standard deviation exceeded 5%. A statistical classification framework was built for diagnosing cytomegalovirus status from the catalog of TCR beta chain sequences. A later analysis assigned V and J genes by comparing TCR nucleotide sequences with IMGT/GENE-DB human TR gene sequences. Using the TCRdist pipeline, a later analysis assigned CDR3 sequences along with most-parsimonious VDJ recombination scenarios. In a later analysis, every TCR beta chain was defined by the combination of its CDR3 amino acid sequence and its V-gene family, and reads without a unique V-gene family were dropped. As a way to deal with suspected cross-contamination and a sequencing artifact, a later analysis dropped hundreds of nucleotide sequences that were highly shared and had low generation probability. In a later analysis, a clonal expansion index for each public chain was calculated from normalized within-repertoire ranks of inferred template counts. In a later analysis, generation probabilities were computed using a VDJ recombination model fitted to out-of-frame rearrangements, and the results were checked against IGoR. A later analysis scored TCR-TCR, TCR-HLA and TCR-CMV co-occurrence with hypergeometric tests, applying a repertoire-size bias correction to TCR pairs. A later analysis estimated false discovery rates by permuting HLA or CMV assignments 20 times. In a later analysis, co-occurring TCRs were grouped with DBSCAN, and TCRdist sequence similarity was added when clustering was performed within HLA-allele-positive subsets. Repertoires with fewer than 30,000 or more than 120,000 public chains, plus five repertoires with anomalous nucleotide sharing, were excluded from co-occurrence clustering. Entries here come from immuneACCESS through TCRdb and include only in-frame sequences with V and J called. Some clones fail to appear in such tables; in the studies checked, an unresolved V gene covers under half of the shortfall, and the cause of the remainder is unknown. The V and J calls and clone size were taken over from that table, and D and trimming were inferred from the DNA. The table held for this sample gives around 75,000 clones. Together, the top ten hold roughly an eighth of the sample.

The specimen sequenced was PBMCs. This chain joins TRBV18 to TRBJ1-1, with 10 junctional bases fitting TRBD1. The receptor comes from a man aged 50 or older in good health and CMV-seropositive. The sequence in DNA is TGTGCCAGCTCAGTCGGACAGGGGGAGAACACTGAAGCTTTCTTT. Its translation is CASSVGQGENTEAFF.